This TCR beta chain was captured by sequencing in a study of blood T cells in healthy people across ages. Samples each yielded at least 5 micrograms of total RNA. This clonotype was observed a few times. Its antigen is undetermined. CDR1 and CDR2 from the germline V gene are ENHRY and SYGVKD. The CDR3 is 14 residues long. Trimming removed 6 bases from V and 4 bases from J; junction bases left unmatched: 5. The use of a sample-barcoded 5' primer and a J-beta primer mix characterized a second PCR of roughly 6 to 11 cycles. TCRdb recomputed calls from the 5' RACE reads with MiXCR, one row per CDR3 protein. The sample carries about 1,800,000 distinct CDR3 sequences, 25% to 30% recorded once. Regarding the study as a whole: Researchers said unsorted PBMCs prevented a conclusive naive versus antigen-experienced comparison.

The sequenced sample consisted of blood. V gene TRBV10-3 combines with J gene TRBJ2-1, with 8 positions matching TRBD2. This sequence was found in a woman aged 30 to 39 in good health. The CDR3 sequence: CAIRESGGYNEQFF. The CDR3 DNA sequence: TGTGCCATCAGGGAATCGGGAGGGTACAATGAGCAGTTCTTC.